A single sample gave rise to the 24 T cell receptor beta chains below, sequenced in a study of beta chain features in type 1 diabetes. The whole isolated RNA underwent reverse transcription, so sequencing captured expressed TCRB transcripts. Generated by immunoSEQ multiplex PCR, the TCRdb table keeps only in-frame clones and is missing some. The sample carries fewer than 350,000 clones, about 7.8% recorded once. The source material was central memory CD4+ T cells from blood. The receptors were gathered from a woman between 18 and 29 years old in good health.

With respect to this clone: A read error is possible here, since a much larger clone lies one base away. In the same sample, other DNA sequences code for this CDR3. The rearrangement uses TRBV5-4 and TRBJ2-3; perhaps TRBD2 as D (5 bases). Germline V gene data show CDR1 as SGHNT and CDR2 as YYREEE (reference sequence). Trimming shortened V by 4 bases and J by 2 bases, and 11 bases separated the two germline ends. This CDR3 comprises 14 residues. The CDR3 DNA sequence: TGTGCCAGCAGCCTGGACGGGAACACAGATACGCAGTATTTT. Translating it yields CASSLDGNTDTQYF.

V is TRBV9 and J is TRBJ2-2; 8 bases align to TRBD2. Germline V gene sequence: CDR1 SGDLS, CDR2 YYNGEE. The ends lost 3 bases at V and 4 bases at J; junction bases unmatched: 8. The CDR3 is 16 residues long. The CDR3 protein is CASSARGGRSTGELFF. The DNA of the CDR3 is TGTGCCAGCAGCGCCCGGGGGGGGCGAAGCACCGGGGAGCTGTTTTTT.

CDR3 nucleotides: TGTGCCAGTACTGGGACTAGCGGGAGACGGGAGACCCAGTACTTC. Protein: CASTGTSGRRETQYF. This chain connects TRBV19 to TRBJ2-5, with 14 bases identical to TRBD2. The CDR3 runs to 15 residues. The V gene end was trimmed by 7 bases and the J gene end by 5 bases; junction bases not matched to a gene: 6. Germline-derived CDR1 and CDR2 are LNHDA and SQIVND (reference sequence).

The table lists this clone with a few counts. Germline and junction disagree at one end, which may indicate a read error. The rearrangement joins TRBV7-7 to TRBJ2-1; TRBD2 matches at 12 bases. CDR1 and CDR2 (germline): SSHAT, FNYEAQ (reference sequence). The CDR3 length is 15 residues. For the CDR3, the DNA is TGTGCTAGCAGCTTCGACCTAGCGGGGGGGAATGAGCAGTTCTTC. This translates into CASSFDLAGGNEQFF.

This clone was found a few times. The genes are TRBV7-9 and TRBJ1-2, with D maybe TRBD1 (5 bases). Germline values: CDR1 SEHNR, CDR2 FQNEAQ (reference sequence). Trimming took 5 bases from V and 2 from J, leaving 9 bases between them. CDR3 length equals 13 residues. CDR3 nucleotide sequence: TGTGCCAGCAGCACCGACAGAAACTATGGCTACACCTTC. Its protein product is CASSTDRNYGYTF. Combining the CDR3 with reference TRBV7-9 and TRBJ1-2 gives the whole variable domain DTGVSQNPRHKITKRGQNVTFRCDPISEHNRLYWYRQTLGQGPEFLTYFQNEAQLEKSRLLSDRFSAERPKGSFSTLEIQRTEQGDSAMYLCASSTDRNYGYTFGSGTRLTVV.

There are a few counts of this clone. The V call is TRBV7-2, the J call TRBJ1-1; a possible D gene is TRBD1 (5 bases). V lost 5 bases to trimming and J lost 1 base, with 11 bases between them. This CDR3 contains 14 residues. Germline loops: CDR1 SGHTA, CDR2 FQGNSA. CDR3 coding DNA: TGTGCCAGCAGCAGACGGGACGGGAACACTGAAGCTTTCTTT. It translates to CASSRRDGNTEAFF.

The gene calls are TRBV6-5 and TRBJ2-5; 7 bases agree with TRBD2. With 2 bases clipped from V and 3 bases from J, the junction kept 6 bases outside the gene matches. This CDR3 contains 15 residues. Germline CDR1 MNHEY, CDR2 SVGAGI. The CDR3 is CASSYGALAEETQYF. The CDR3 nucleotides read TGTGCCAGCAGTTACGGAGCGCTAGCGGAAGAGACCCAGTACTTC.

As concerns this clone: The junction differs from germline at one of its ends, possibly a read error. The V call is TRBV4-1, the J call TRBJ2-1; unclear D gene. The CDR3 consists of 12 residues. Per germline, CDR1 MGHRA and CDR2 YSYEKL. CDR3 region: CASSHIYDEQFF. The CDR3 nucleotides are TGCGCCAGCAGCCACATCTACGATGAGCAGTTCTTC.

This clone has only a few counts. The chain couples TRBV5-4 to TRBJ1-6; 7 bases are shared with TRBD1. With V trimmed by 1 base and J by 8 bases, 0 bases remained unmatched. The germline V gene has CDR1 SGHNT and CDR2 YYREEE (reference sequence). This CDR3 region has 13 residues. CDR3 region: CASSLTGDSPLHF. The CDR3 coding sequence is TGTGCCAGCAGCTTGACAGGGGATTCACCCCTCCACTTT.

This clone has just a few counts. The gene calls are TRBV5-5 and TRBJ1-6; D remains ambiguous. Deletions cut 4 bases from V and 11 bases from J, with 10 bases between. This CDR3 comprises 12 residues. The germline CDR1 and CDR2 sequences are SGHKS and YYEKEE (reference sequence). The CDR3 reads CASSPAETPLHF. The CDR3 region has the DNA TGTGCCAGCAGCCCCGCAGAGACACCCCTCCACTTT. The full variable domain, its missing parts supplied by reference TRBV5-5 and TRBJ1-6, is DAGVTQSPTHLIKTRGQQVTLRCSPISGHKSVSWYQQVLGQGPQFIFQYYEKEERGRGNFPDRFSARQFPNYSSELNVNALLLGDSALYLCASSPAETPLHFGNGTRLTVT.

In its sample, this clone was seen a few times. At one end the junction does not follow the germline gene, possibly because of a read error. This sequence joins TRBV7-3 and TRBJ2-2, with D possibly matching TRBD2 (6 bases). Germline CDR1 is SGHTA and CDR2 is FQGTGA. The CDR3 spans 17 residues. The CDR3 loop is CASSLTYSGPNTGELFF. The CDR3 nucleotides are TGTGCCAGCAGCCTAACATATAGCGGACCGAACACCGGGGAGCTGTTTTTT.

There are a few counts of this clone. The chain employs TRBV18 and TRBJ1-2, with D possibly TRBD1 on 5 matching bases. Trimming removed 4 bases at V and 8 bases at J, with 11 bases between. CDR1 and CDR2 (germline): KGHSH, LQKENI. This CDR3 is 12 amino acids long. The CDR3 is CASSHSRDGYTF. CDR3 DNA: TGTGCCAGCTCACACTCACGGGACGGCTACACCTTC.

This clone was counted many times. The CDR3 nucleotides read TGTGCCAGCAGCCAAGATCACGGACAGGCTCTGGGTGGCAATCAGCCCCAGCATTTT. Residues: CASSQDHGQALGGNQPQHF. The J gene is TRBJ1-5, the V gene TRBV4-2; 7 positions match TRBD1. Germline V gives CDR1 LGHNA, CDR2 YNFKEQ. This CDR3 contains 19 residues. V dropped 0 bases and J dropped 2; count of bases not matched to a gene: 13.

This clone was counted between two and nine times. The gene calls are TRBV7-8 and TRBJ2-1; D is possibly TRBD1 or TRBD2 (5 bases each). Germline CDR1 is SGHVS and CDR2 is FQNEAQ. CDR3 length: 15 residues. V was cut by 3 bases and J by 4 bases, with 13 bases left in between. The CDR3 nucleotides read TGTGCCAGCAGCTTCGGGTTGGGGGAGTACAATGAGCAGTTCTTC. Protein: CASSFGLGEYNEQFF. The variable domain in full, with the rest retrieved from reference TRBV7-8 and TRBJ2-1, is GAGVSQSPRYKVAKRGQDVALRCDPISGHVSLFWYQQALGQGPEFLTYFQNEAQLDKSGLPSDRFFAERPEGSVSTLKIQRTQQEDSAVYLCASSFGLGEYNEQFFGPGTRLTVL.

This clone was picked up many times. The chain's CDR3 is CASKADRLYNEQFF. In DNA, the CDR3 is TGTGCCAGCAAGGCGGACAGGCTGTACAATGAGCAGTTCTTC. The chain recombines TRBV2 with TRBJ2-1, with TRBD1 identical over 7 bases. V trimming: 7 bases; J trimming: 4 bases; junction bases outside the gene matches: 7. The CDR3 is 14 amino acids. The V gene's germline CDR1 is SNHLY and CDR2 FYNNEI.

This clone has at least ten counts. J is TRBJ2-1 and V is TRBV6-6, with D possibly being TRBD1 (5 bases). Per the germline V gene, CDR1 is MNHNY and CDR2 is SVGAGI (reference sequence). Deletions cut 6 bases from V and 6 bases from J, with 6 bases between. The CDR3 spans 11 residues. CDR3 in amino acids: CASSDSNEQFF. CDR3 DNA: TGTGCCAGCAGCGACAGCAATGAGCAGTTCTTC.

A few counts support this clone. The chain joins TRBV7-9 to TRBJ2-5, with TRBD2 matching over 12 bases. The CDR3 totals 15 residues. Germline loops: CDR1 SEHNR, CDR2 FQNEAQ (reference sequence). Losses at the gene ends were 7 bases for V and 1 base for J; bases not matched to a gene: 4. The CDR3 DNA follows: TGTGCCAGCACCCTAGCGGGAGGGGTCCAAGAGACCCAGTACTTC. It specifies CASTLAGGVQETQYF.

The chain links TRBV7-3 to TRBJ2-1; D is undetermined. The V end lost 6 bases, the J end lost 6 bases, and 12 bases lay between the germline ends. This CDR3 has 13 amino acids. Germline V lookup: CDR1 SGHTA, CDR2 FQGTGA. CDR3 loop: CASSTYLSNEQFF. In nucleotides, the CDR3 is TGTGCCAGCAGTACGTACTTGTCCAATGAGCAGTTCTTC.

This sequence joins TRBV7-2 and TRBJ2-3; 7 bases align to TRBD2. Germline lookup yields CDR1 SGHTA and CDR2 FQGNSA. J gave up 4 bases and V 2 bases, and 15 bases lay outside the gene matches. The CDR3 is 18 amino acids. CDR3 sequence reads: CASSLSPRASGRADTQYF. The CDR3 region has the DNA TGTGCCAGCAGCTTAAGCCCTCGGGCTAGCGGTAGGGCAGATACGCAGTATTTT.

This clone showed up many times. The J gene is TRBJ1-2, the V gene TRBV9; TRBD1 agrees at 7 bases. The trim removed 6 bases at V and 6 bases at J, leaving 8 bases unmatched. This CDR3 is built from 13 residues. CDR1 and CDR2 (germline): SGDLS, YYNGEE. The CDR3 DNA reads TGTGCCAGCAAAAAAACAGGGGAAGATGGCTACACCTTC. Encoded protein: CASKKTGEDGYTF.

The chain is built from TRBV7-3 and TRBJ2-1; maybe TRBD2 (6 bases). From germline, CDR1 is SGHTA and CDR2 FQGTGA. V was clipped by 2 bases and J by 0 bases, with 14 bases between them. The CDR3 runs to 17 residues. The DNA of the CDR3 is TGTGCCAGCAGCTTAGGGATAGCGGCCAGCTCCTACAATGAGCAGTTCTTC. Translated, it gives CASSLGIAASSYNEQFF.

The CDR3: CASSQFTVNTEAFF. CDR3 sequence (DNA): TGTGCCAGCAGCCAATTTACGGTGAACACTGAAGCTTTCTTT. The chain uses TRBV16 and TRBJ1-1; no definite D call. The CDR3 runs to 14 residues. The germline V gene has CDR1 KGHSY and CDR2 FQNENV. Trimming shortened V by 1 base and J by 0 bases, and 6 bases separated the two germline ends.

In this sample, this clone turned up once. This sequence joins TRBV7-2 and TRBJ2-3; 13 bases line up with TRBD2. V gave up 3 bases and J gave up 4 bases; unmatched junction bases: 4. Looked up from germline, CDR1 is SGHTA and CDR2 is FQGNSA. This CDR3 is 16 amino acids long. The CDR3 DNA sequence: TGTGCCAGCAGCTTCTCCGGGACTAGCGGGGCAGATACGCAGTATTTT. Encoded protein: CASSFSGTSGADTQYF.

This clone was counted only a few times. The V call is TRBV5-6, the J call TRBJ1-4; no clear D gene. The germline V and J ends were trimmed by 1 base and 5 bases, with 9 bases remaining between them. The CDR3 runs 14 residues. Germline assignment: CDR1 SGHDT and CDR2 YYEEEE. CDR3 sequence reads: CASSLSTKNEKLFF. The CDR3 coding sequence is TGTGCCAGCAGCTTGTCGACGAAGAATGAAAAACTGTTTTTT.